One T cell receptor (beta chain) is described in this entry. Sequence at one end of the junction differs from germline and may be a read error. Germline V lookup: CDR1 SGHRS, CDR2 YFSETQ. This CDR3 contains 15 residues. This entry belongs to a study of tumor and adjacent non-tumor tissue in lung cancer. Study-level information: Patients comprised some eleven adenocarcinoma, a couple of squamous cell carcinoma and 1 small cell lung cancer.

TCRbeta libraries were built with three rounds of nested PCR, modified from ARM-PCR. MiXCR, applied by TCRdb to the multiplex PCR reads, yields one record per CDR3 protein. Here the sample spans about 86,000 distinct CDR3 sequences, around three quarters being singletons. This sample's RNA came from whole unsorted tissue. More than 3 cm separated this lung sample from the edge of the tumor. Between August and November 2014, newly diagnosed, chemotherapy-naive lung cancer patients underwent thoracic surgery in China. Specimen: distant non-tumor lung tissue. V usage is TRBV5-1 and J usage is TRBJ1-5; D is ambiguous. This clonotype was sampled from a woman aged 50 to 65 with non-small cell lung cancer. The CDR3 here is CASSLDGRNGQPQHF. CDR3 nucleotide sequence: TGCGCCAGCAGCTTGGATGGACGGAACGGCCAGCCCCAACATTTT.